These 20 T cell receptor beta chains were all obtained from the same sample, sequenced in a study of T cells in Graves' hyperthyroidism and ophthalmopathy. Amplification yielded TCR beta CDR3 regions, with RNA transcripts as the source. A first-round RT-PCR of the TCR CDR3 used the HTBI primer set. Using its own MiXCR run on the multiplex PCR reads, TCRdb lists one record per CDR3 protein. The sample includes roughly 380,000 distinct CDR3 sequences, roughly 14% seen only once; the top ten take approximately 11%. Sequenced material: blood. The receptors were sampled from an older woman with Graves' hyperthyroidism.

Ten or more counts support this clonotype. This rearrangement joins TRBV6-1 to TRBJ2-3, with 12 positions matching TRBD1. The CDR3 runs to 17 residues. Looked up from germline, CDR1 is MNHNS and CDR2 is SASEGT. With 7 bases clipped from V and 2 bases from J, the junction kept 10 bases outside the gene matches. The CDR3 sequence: CASNPGQGASYTDTQYF. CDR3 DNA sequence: TGTGCCAGCAATCCGGGACAGGGGGCCTCTTACACAGATACGCAGTATTTT.

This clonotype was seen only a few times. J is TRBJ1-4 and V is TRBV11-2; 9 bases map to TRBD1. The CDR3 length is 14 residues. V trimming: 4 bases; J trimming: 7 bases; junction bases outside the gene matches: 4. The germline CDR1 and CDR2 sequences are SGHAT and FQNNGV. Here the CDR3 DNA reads TGTGCCAGCAGCTCCGGGACAGGGATTGAAAAACTGTTTTTT. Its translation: CASSSGTGIEKLFF.

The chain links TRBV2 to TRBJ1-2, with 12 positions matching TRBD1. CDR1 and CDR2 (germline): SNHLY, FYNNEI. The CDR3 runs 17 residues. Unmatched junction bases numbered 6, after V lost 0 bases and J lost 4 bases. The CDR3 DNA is TGTGCCAGCAGTGAAGCCGGGACAGGGGGCTACGGCTATGGCTACACCTTC. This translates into CASSEAGTGGYGYGYTF.

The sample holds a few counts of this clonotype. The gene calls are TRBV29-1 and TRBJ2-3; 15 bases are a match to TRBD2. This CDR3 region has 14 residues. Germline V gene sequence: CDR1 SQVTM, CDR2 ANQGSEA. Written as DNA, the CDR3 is TGCAGGGCTGGGACTAGCGGGAGGCCAGATACGCAGTATTTT. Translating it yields CRAGTSGRPDTQYF.

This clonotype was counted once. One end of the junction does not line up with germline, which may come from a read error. This CDR3 is CASSLVGQSLLNYGYTF. As DNA, the CDR3 is TGTGCCAGCAGCTTGGTGGGACAGAGTCTACTTAACTATGGCTACACCTTC. The rearrangement joins TRBV5-1 to TRBJ1-2; TRBD1 agrees at 7 bases. Germline V gene lookup returns CDR1 SGHRS and CDR2 YFSETQ. The CDR3 has 17 residues.

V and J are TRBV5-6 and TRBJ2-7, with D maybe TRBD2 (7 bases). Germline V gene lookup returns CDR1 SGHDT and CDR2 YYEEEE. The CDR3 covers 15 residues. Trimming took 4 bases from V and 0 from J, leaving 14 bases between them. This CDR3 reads CASSGWGGASYEQYF. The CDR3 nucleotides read TGTGCCAGCAGCGGCTGGGGGGGCGCCTCCTACGAGCAGTACTTC. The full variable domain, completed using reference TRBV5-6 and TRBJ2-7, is DAGVTQSPTHLIKTRGQQVTLRCSPKSGHDTVSWYQQALGQGPQFIFQYYEEEERQRGNFPDRFSGHQFPNYSSELNVNALLLGDSALYLCASSGWGGASYEQYFGPGTRLTVT.

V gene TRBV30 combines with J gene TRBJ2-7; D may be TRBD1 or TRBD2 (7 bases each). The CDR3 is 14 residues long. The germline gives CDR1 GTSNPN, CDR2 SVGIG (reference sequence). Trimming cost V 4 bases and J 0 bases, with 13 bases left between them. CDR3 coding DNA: TGTGCCTGGAAGCGGGACAGTTACTCCTACGAGCAGTACTTC. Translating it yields CAWKRDSYSYEQYF.

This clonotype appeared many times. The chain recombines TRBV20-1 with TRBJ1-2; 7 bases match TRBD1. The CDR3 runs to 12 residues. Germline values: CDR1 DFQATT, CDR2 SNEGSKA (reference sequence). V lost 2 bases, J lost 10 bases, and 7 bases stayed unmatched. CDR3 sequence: CSARLRQGIYTF. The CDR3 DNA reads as TGCAGTGCTAGACTAAGACAGGGTATCTACACCTTC.

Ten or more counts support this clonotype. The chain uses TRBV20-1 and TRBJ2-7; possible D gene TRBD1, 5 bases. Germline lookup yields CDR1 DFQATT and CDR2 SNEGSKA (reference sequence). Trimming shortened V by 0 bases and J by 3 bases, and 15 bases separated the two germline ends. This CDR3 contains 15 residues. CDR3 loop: CSARDYRTRIYEQYF. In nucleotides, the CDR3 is TGCAGTGCTAGAGATTACAGGACCCGGATCTACGAGCAGTACTTC.

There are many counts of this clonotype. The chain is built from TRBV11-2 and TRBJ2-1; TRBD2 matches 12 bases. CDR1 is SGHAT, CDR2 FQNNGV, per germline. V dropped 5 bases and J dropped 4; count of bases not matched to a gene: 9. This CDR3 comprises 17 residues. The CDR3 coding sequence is TGTGCCAGCAGCCCCCGGACTAGCGGGGTCCAGTACAATGAGCAGTTCTTC. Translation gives CASSPRTSGVQYNEQFF. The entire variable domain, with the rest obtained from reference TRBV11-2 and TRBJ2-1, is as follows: EAGVAQSPRYKIIEKRQSVAFWCNPISGHATLYWYQQILGQGPKLLIQFQNNGVVDDSQLPKDRFSAERLKGVDSTLKIQPAKLEDSAVYLCASSPRTSGVQYNEQFFGPGTRLTVL.

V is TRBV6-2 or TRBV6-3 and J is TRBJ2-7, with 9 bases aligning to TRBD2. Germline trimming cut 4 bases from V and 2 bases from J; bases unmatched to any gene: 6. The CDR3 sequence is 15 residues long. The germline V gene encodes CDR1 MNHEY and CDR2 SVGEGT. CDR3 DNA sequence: TGTGCCAGCAGTTCCCGCGGGAGGGGACCCTACGAGCAGTACTTC. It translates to CASSSRGRGPYEQYF.

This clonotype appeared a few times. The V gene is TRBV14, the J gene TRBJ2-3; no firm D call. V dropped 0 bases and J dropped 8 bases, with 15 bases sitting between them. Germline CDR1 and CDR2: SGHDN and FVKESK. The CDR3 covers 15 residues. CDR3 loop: CASSQDRVPPGTQYF. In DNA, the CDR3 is TGTGCCAGCAGCCAAGATCGAGTTCCCCCGGGTACGCAGTATTTT.

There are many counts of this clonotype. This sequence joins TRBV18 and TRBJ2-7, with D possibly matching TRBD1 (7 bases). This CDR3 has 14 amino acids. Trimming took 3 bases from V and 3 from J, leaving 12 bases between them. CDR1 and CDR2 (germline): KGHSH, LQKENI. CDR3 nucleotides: TGTGCCAGCTCACCGATGCGGGACAGCTACGAGCAGTACTTC. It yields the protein CASSPMRDSYEQYF.

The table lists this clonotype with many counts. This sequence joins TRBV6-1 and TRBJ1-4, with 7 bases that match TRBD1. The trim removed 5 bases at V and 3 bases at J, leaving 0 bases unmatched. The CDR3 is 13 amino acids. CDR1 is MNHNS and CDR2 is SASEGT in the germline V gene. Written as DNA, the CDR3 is TGTGCCAGCAGTCAGGGGGCTAATGAAAAACTGTTTTTT. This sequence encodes CASSQGANEKLFF.

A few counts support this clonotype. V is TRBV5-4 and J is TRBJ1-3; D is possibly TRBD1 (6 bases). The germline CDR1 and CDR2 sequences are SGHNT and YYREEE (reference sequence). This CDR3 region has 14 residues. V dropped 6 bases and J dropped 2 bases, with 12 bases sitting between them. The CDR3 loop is CASTDRQAGNTIYF. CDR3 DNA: TGTGCCAGCACCGACCGACAGGCTGGAAACACCATATATTTT.

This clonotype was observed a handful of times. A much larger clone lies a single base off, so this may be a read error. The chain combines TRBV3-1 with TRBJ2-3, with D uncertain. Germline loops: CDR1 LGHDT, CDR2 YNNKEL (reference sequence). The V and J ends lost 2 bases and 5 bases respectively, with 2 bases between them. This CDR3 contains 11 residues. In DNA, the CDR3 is TGTGCCAGCAGCCAAATAGATACGCAGTATTTT. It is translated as CASSQIDTQYF.

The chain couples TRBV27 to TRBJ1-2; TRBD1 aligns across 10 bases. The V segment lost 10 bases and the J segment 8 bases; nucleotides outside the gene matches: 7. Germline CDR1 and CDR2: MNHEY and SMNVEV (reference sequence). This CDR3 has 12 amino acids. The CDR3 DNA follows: TGTGCCACCAACGGACAGGGGGAAGGCTACACCTTC. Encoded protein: CATNGQGEGYTF.

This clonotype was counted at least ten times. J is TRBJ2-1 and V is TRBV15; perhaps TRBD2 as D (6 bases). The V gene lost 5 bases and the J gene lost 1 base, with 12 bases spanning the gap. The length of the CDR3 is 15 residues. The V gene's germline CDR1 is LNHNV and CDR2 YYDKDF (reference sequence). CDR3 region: CATSLARGSYNEQFF. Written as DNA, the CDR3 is TGTGCCACCAGCCTAGCGAGAGGGTCCTACAATGAGCAGTTCTTC.

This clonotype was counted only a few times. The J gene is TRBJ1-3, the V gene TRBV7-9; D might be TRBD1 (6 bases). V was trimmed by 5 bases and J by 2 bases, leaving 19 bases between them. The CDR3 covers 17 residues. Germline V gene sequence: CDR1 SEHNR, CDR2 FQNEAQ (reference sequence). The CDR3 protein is CASSPSPHRDAGNTIYF. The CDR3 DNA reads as TGTGCCAGCAGCCCAAGCCCCCACAGGGATGCTGGAAACACCATATATTTT.

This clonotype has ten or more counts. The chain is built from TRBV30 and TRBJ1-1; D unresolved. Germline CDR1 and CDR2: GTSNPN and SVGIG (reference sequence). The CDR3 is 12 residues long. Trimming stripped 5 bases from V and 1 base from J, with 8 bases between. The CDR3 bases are TGTGCCTGGTGTCAGACGAACACTGAAGCTTTCTTT. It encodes CAWCQTNTEAFF.